This entry describes one T cell receptor beta chain. The antigen remains undetermined. TCRdb's copy holds only in-frame clones and misses some; the assay was immunoSEQ multiplex PCR. The sample has roughly 76,000 clones, roughly three quarters seen once. The data are from a study of memory CD4+ T cells and cytomegalovirus serostatus. Study-wide points: Each of approximately 73 CMV-associated TCRbeta sequences occurred in one to five individuals.

Single viable CD3+CD4+CD8-CD45RO+ cells were sorted as the memory CD4+ T cells. CDR1 and CDR2 from the germline V gene are LNHDA and SQIVND (reference sequence). Between the trimmed V and J ends, which lost 4 bases and 2 bases, there was a span of 9 bases. CDR3 length: 14 amino acids. This TCR came from an adult in good health and CMV-seropositive. The sample consisted of memory CD4+ T cells from blood. The V gene is TRBV19, the J gene TRBJ1-5, with unresolved D. The CDR3 nucleotides are TGTGCCAGTAGTAATCGTGGGGGCAATCAGCCCCAGCATTTT. Its translation is CASSNRGGNQPQHF.